This TCR beta chain was observed in a study of cytomegalovirus exposure and HLA in healthy donors. Whole-study results and caveats: Presence/absence results assume similar sequencing depth per donor, which may not hold. While the bulk of TCR sequences proved rare, some public TCRs turned up in many donors.

The study ran its PCR with 60 Vbeta and 13 Jbeta primers. Using immunoSEQ multiplex PCR, the repertoire was profiled, and TCRdb retains in-frame clones only, with some absent. The sample yields about 100,000 clones, about 82% seen once. Trimming took 10 bases from V and 5 from J; bases not matched to a gene: 2. CDR1 and CDR2 (germline): MNHNS, SASEGT. The CDR3 contains 12 residues. On this clone: Antigen unknown.

The sequenced sample was PBMCs. This chain connects TRBV6-1 to TRBJ2-1, with 10 positions matching TRBD2. The source is a young man in good health and CMV-seronegative. In DNA, the CDR3 is TGTGCCACGGGACTAGCGAACAATGAGCAGTTCTTC. This gives the protein CATGLANNEQFF.